This TCR beta chain originates from a study of blood T cell repertoires in COVID-19. The data were produced by immunoSEQ multiplex PCR, yet TCRdb's version contains in-frame clones alone and is incomplete. The sample contains 200,000 to 300,000 clones, about 83% of which appear only once. The CDR3 has 14 amino acids. The germline V gene has CDR1 ENHRY and CDR2 SYGVKD. V shed 11 bases, J shed 2 bases, and the junction held 6 bases outside the gene matches. Specimen: peripheral blood. The chain is built from TRBV10-3 and TRBJ1-4; 9 nucleotides match TRBD1. The sequence was obtained from a man aged 30 to 39 who had recovered from COVID-19. In DNA, the CDR3 is TGTGCCGTCGGCACAGGGGGCACTAATGAAAAACTGTTTTTT. Translation gives CAVGTGGTNEKLFF.